This T cell receptor beta chain stems from a study of blood T cells in healthy people across ages. The CDR3 loop spans 17 amino acids. Through a sample-barcoded 5' primer and a J-beta primer mix, a second PCR was run for roughly 7 to 11 cycles. TCRdb redid the calling of the 5' RACE reads with MiXCR, one entry per CDR3 protein. Of around 800,000 distinct CDR3 sequences detected, around 24% appear once; the ten largest clones hold over 2.5%. This sample was shared with a second study, whose subject was T cells of mothers and their children. That report adds: Added by the second PCR's M1S primer were sample barcodes and 2-4 random nucleotides.

The sequencing input was blood. The receptor's source is a boy between 5 and 17 years old in good health. J is TRBJ2-7 and V is TRBV12-3 or TRBV12-4; D is tentatively TRBD1 or TRBD2 (5 bases each). The DNA end is more similar to TRBJ2-1, so the J call may be wrong. The CDR3 nucleotides are TGTGCCAGCAGTTTAGGCCCCCTCCGGGGACGGCACAATGAGCAGTTCTTC. Translated: CASSLGPLRGRHNEQFF.